The 12 T cell receptor beta chains below were found in one sample sequenced in a study of cytomegalovirus exposure and HLA in healthy donors. The primer mix had 60 Vbeta and 13 Jbeta primers. TCRdb's copy holds only in-frame clones and misses some; the assay was immunoSEQ multiplex PCR. This table holds about 94,000 clones, about four fifths found once. The sample consisted of PBMCs. Receptors originate from a human donor in good health.

The V gene is TRBV18, the J gene TRBJ1-1; 11 bases match TRBD1. Germline V CDR1 and CDR2: KGHSH, LQKENI. The CDR3 consists of 14 residues. After removal of 3 bases from V and 6 bases from J, the junction contained 3 bases not matched to a gene. In nucleotides, the CDR3 is TGTGCCAGCTCACCCGGGACAGGGGGACCTGAAGCTTTCTTT. Amino acid sequence: CASSPGTGGPEAFF.

The sample holds a few counts of this clone. The rearrangement links TRBV11-2 to TRBJ1-2; tentative D call: TRBD1 (6 bases). The length of the CDR3 is 13 residues. The germline gives CDR1 SGHAT, CDR2 FQNNGV. V was trimmed by 5 bases and J by 8 bases, leaving 15 bases between them. As DNA, the CDR3 is TGTGCCAGCAGCCCCGCAGGGGCAGGAGGCTACACCTTC. Encoded protein: CASSPAGAGGYTF.

This clone has just a few counts. The chain has TRBV5-5 and TRBJ2-3, with TRBD2 matching over 8 bases. The CDR3 has 16 amino acids. With V trimmed by 3 bases and J by 2 bases, 8 bases remained unmatched. Germline CDR1 reads SGHKS; CDR2 reads YYEKEE (reference sequence). The CDR3 is CASSSRLAGYTDTQYF. In nucleotides, the CDR3 is TGTGCCAGCAGCTCCCGGTTAGCGGGGTACACAGATACGCAGTATTTT.

The rearrangement joins TRBV6-1 to TRBJ2-3, with TRBD2 matching 9 bases. Germline CDR1 MNHNS, CDR2 SASEGT. The CDR3 has 18 amino acids. V lost 3 bases, J lost 7 bases, and 17 bases stayed unmatched. The CDR3 sequence: CASSERGAGGSLTYTQYF. The CDR3 coding sequence is TGTGCCAGCAGTGAGAGGGGAGCGGGGGGATCCTTGACTTATACGCAGTATTTT.

The genes are TRBV14 and TRBJ2-2; 10 bases line up with TRBD1. The J segment lost 2 bases and the V segment lost 1 base, leaving 4 bases of the junction unmatched. This CDR3 region has 17 residues. The germline gives CDR1 SGHDN, CDR2 FVKESK. This chain's CDR3 is CASSQGQGASNTGELFF. CDR3 nucleotide sequence: TGTGCCAGCAGCCAAGGACAGGGGGCATCAAACACCGGGGAGCTGTTTTTT.

The chain carries TRBV18 and TRBJ2-2; weak D call: TRBD1 (7 bases). Deletions cut 6 bases from V and 5 bases from J, with 13 bases between. The germline V gene encodes CDR1 KGHSH and CDR2 LQKENI. The CDR3 runs to 14 residues. The DNA of the CDR3 is TGTGCCAGCTCGCGCGGGACAGTAACCGGGGAGCTGTTTTTT. Residues: CASSRGTVTGELFF.

V is TRBV11-2 and J is TRBJ2-3; the match to TRBD2 covers 11 bases. Trimming at V came to 3 bases and at J to 4 bases, leaving 0 bases not matched to a gene. The CDR3 has 14 residues. In germline, CDR1 is SGHAT, CDR2 FQNNGV. CDR3: CASSLGLAADTQYF. The CDR3 DNA reads as TGTGCCAGCAGCTTGGGACTAGCGGCAGATACGCAGTATTTT.

This clone was counted a few times. The chain couples TRBV10-3 to TRBJ1-1; no firm D call. Germline V gene data show CDR1 as ENHRY and CDR2 as SYGVKD. This CDR3 is built from 13 residues. The V end lost 0 bases, the J end lost 5 bases, and 7 bases lay between the germline ends. This CDR3 is CAISESPSTEAFF. The CDR3 DNA reads TGTGCCATCAGTGAGTCGCCGAGTACTGAAGCTTTCTTT.

V is TRBV11-2 and J is TRBJ2-5; 7 bases align to TRBD1. The CDR3 extends over 13 amino acids. Per germline, CDR1 SGHAT and CDR2 FQNNGV. V dropped 5 bases and J dropped 4; count of bases not matched to a gene: 4. CDR3 coding DNA: TGTGCCAGCAGCCCAGAGGGGGCAGAGACCCAGTACTTC. Translating it yields CASSPEGAETQYF.

The genes are TRBV9 and TRBJ2-3; D might be TRBD2 (5 bases). CDR3 length: 16 residues. The V end was cut by 0 bases, the J end by 0 bases, with 11 bases between. Germline V gene data show CDR1 as SGDLS and CDR2 as YYNGEE. The CDR3 region has the DNA TGTGCCAGCAGCGTAGAGGTGGGAGCAAGCACAGATACGCAGTATTTT. Translating gives CASSVEVGASTDTQYF.

The chain employs TRBV6-5 and TRBJ2-5, with D possibly matching TRBD2 (6 bases). Germline V lookup: CDR1 MNHEY, CDR2 SVGAGI. Trimming shortened V by 3 bases and J by 1 base, and 12 bases separated the two germline ends. There are 15 residues in the CDR3. The CDR3 DNA is TGTGCCAGCAGTTATAGCGGCCTTACCCAAGAGACCCAGTACTTC. Translated: CASSYSGLTQETQYF.

This sequence joins TRBV18 and TRBJ2-7, with 9 bases identical to TRBD1. The CDR3 has 16 residues. Germline loops: CDR1 KGHSH, CDR2 LQKENI. V dropped 4 bases and J dropped 5; count of bases not matched to a gene: 12. Written as DNA, the CDR3 is TGTGCCAGCTCACTTCTTGGACAGGGGTTCTGGAACGAGCAGTACTTC. Encoded protein: CASSLLGQGFWNEQYF.